This T cell receptor (beta chain) originates from a study of cytomegalovirus exposure and HLA in healthy donors. Findings and limits, study-wide: Because they were indistinguishable, some V segments, including TRBV6-2 and TRBV6-3, were excluded. Diagnosis of cytomegalovirus status made by the classifier reportedly showed high specificity and sensitivity.

Concerning this clone: Its antigen is currently unknown.

The CDR3 contains 17 residues. Germline CDR1 is SGHVS and CDR2 is FQNEAQ. V dropped 1 base and J dropped 1; count of bases not matched to a gene: 7. The PCR employed 60 Vbeta primers together with 13 Jbeta primers. Repertoires were generated with immunoSEQ multiplex PCR, while TCRdb's copy carries only in-frame clones and drops some. The table shows 150,000 or so clones, with about 64% occurring only once. The clonotype comes from a woman aged 25 to 45 in good health and CMV-seropositive. V gene TRBV7-8 combines with J gene TRBJ2-3; 8 bases are shared with TRBD1. Source material: PBMCs. Here the CDR3 DNA reads TGTGCCAGCAGCTTAGTCTTGGCAGGGGGCGGCACAGATACGCAGTATTTT. Its protein product is CASSLVLAGGGTDTQYF.